This T cell receptor (beta chain) was observed in a study of CDR3 diversity in severe acne. TCRdb re-derived calls from the PCR reads in MiXCR, one entry per CDR3 protein. The profile shows about 90,000 distinct CDR3 sequences, 45% to 50% of them singletons. Germline loops: CDR1 SNHLY, CDR2 FYNNEI. CDR3 length: 19 amino acids. V was pared by 6 bases and J by 2 bases, with 23 bases between. The J gene is TRBJ1-6, the V gene TRBV2; D gene uncertain. This receptor was identified in a male donor in good health, serving as a control. Sequencing was performed on blood. CDR3 residues: CASSLRGSIDLPYNSPLHF. CDR3 sequence (DNA): TGTGCCAGCAGCTTAAGAGGGTCGATCGATCTTCCCTATAATTCACCCCTCCACTTT.